The rows below give T cell receptor beta chains drawn from one sample of a study of blood T cells in healthy people across ages. TCRdb re-analysed the 5' RACE reads in MiXCR, keeping a single row per CDR3 protein. The table records more than 900,000 distinct CDR3 sequences, about 29% of them present only once. These data also formed part of another study, on T cells of mothers and their children.

The material sequenced was blood. All receptors derive from a woman aged 35 to 49 in good health. Both conserved end residues are part of each CDR3. Fields, in order: J gene, D gene, V gene, clone size, CDR3 DNA, CDR3 protein. D genes are given only for firm matches. Size is stated for part of the rows, as once, few or many counts, or as a class when the clone is expanded.

j_call: TRBJ2-7; d_call: -; v_call: TRBV5-1; clone_size: many; cdr3_nt: TGCGCCAGCCGGACCCTAACAGGCTTCTACGAGCAGTACTTC; cdr3_aa: CASRTLTGFYEQYF
j_call: TRBJ2-3; d_call: -; v_call: TRBV12-3/TRBV12-4; clone_size: -; cdr3_nt: TGTGCCGGCAGGCCGACTACCACAGATACGCAGTATTTT; cdr3_aa: CAGRPTTTDTQYF
j_call: TRBJ2-1; d_call: TRBD2; v_call: TRBV24-1; clone_size: -; cdr3_nt: TGTGCCACCAGTGATTCCTTGCGGGGGGACCTCAATGAGCAGTTCTTC; cdr3_aa: CATSDSLRGDLNEQFF
j_call: TRBJ2-2; d_call: TRBD1; v_call: TRBV6-5; clone_size: -; cdr3_nt: TGTGCCAGCACCCTTACCACCGGGACAGGGGGGGAGCTGTTTTTT; cdr3_aa: CASTLTTGTGGELFF
j_call: TRBJ2-7; d_call: TRBD1; v_call: TRBV4-1; clone_size: many; cdr3_nt: TGCGCCAGCAGCCAAGGGGGGGACAGGTCTGGGGAGCAGTACTTC; cdr3_aa: CASSQGGDRSGEQYF
j_call: TRBJ1-1; d_call: -; v_call: TRBV21-1; clone_size: once; cdr3_nt: TGTGCCAGCAACCCAAAAGGGGGGGGCACTGAAGCTTTCTTT; cdr3_aa: CASNPKGGGTEAFF
j_call: TRBJ1-1; d_call: TRBD1; v_call: TRBV3-1; clone_size: -; cdr3_nt: TGTGCCAGCAGCCAAGGCAGGGGGCGGGCTGAAGCTTTCTTT; cdr3_aa: CASSQGRGRAEAFF
j_call: TRBJ2-4; d_call: -; v_call: TRBV7-6; clone_size: few; cdr3_nt: TGTGCCAGCAGCCCCCCCCGGTTAACCAAAAACATTCAGTACTTC; cdr3_aa: CASSPPRLTKNIQYF
j_call: TRBJ1-6; d_call: -; v_call: TRBV28; clone_size: many; cdr3_nt: TGTGCCAGCAGCTCGCCGTCACCCCTCCACTTT; cdr3_aa: CASSSPSPLHF
j_call: TRBJ2-1; d_call: TRBD2; v_call: TRBV11-2; clone_size: few; cdr3_nt: TGTGCCAGCAGCGTACAACTAGCGGGGAAAAGCAATGAGCAGTTCTTC; cdr3_aa: CASSVQLAGKSNEQFF
j_call: TRBJ2-7; d_call: TRBD1; v_call: TRBV14; clone_size: -; cdr3_nt: TGTGCCAGCAGCCTAATAGACAGGGGGCTCGCGGAGCAGTACTTC; cdr3_aa: CASSLIDRGLAEQYF
j_call: TRBJ2-7; d_call: TRBD2; v_call: TRBV20-1; clone_size: -; cdr3_nt: TGCAGTGCTAGAGCCCTCGGGGGGTTCGACAATGAGCAGTACTTC; cdr3_aa: CSARALGGFDNEQYF
j_call: TRBJ2-1; d_call: -; v_call: TRBV7-9; clone_size: many; cdr3_nt: TGTGCCAGCAGCTCCCCATCCCGCATCAATGAGCAGTTCTTC; cdr3_aa: CASSSPSRINEQFF
j_call: TRBJ1-4; d_call: -; v_call: TRBV5-5; clone_size: few; cdr3_nt: TGTGCCAGCAGCACCGCCCTTAATGAAAAACTGTTTTTT; cdr3_aa: CASSTALNEKLFF
j_call: TRBJ2-5; d_call: TRBD2; v_call: TRBV28; clone_size: -; cdr3_nt: TGTGCCGGCAGGACCCCAGCGGGGGCGGATGGGACCCAGTACTTC; cdr3_aa: CAGRTPAGADGTQYF
j_call: TRBJ2-5; d_call: TRBD1; v_call: TRBV28; clone_size: few; cdr3_nt: TGTGCCGGCAGTCCGGGACAGGGACAAGAGACCCAGTACTTC; cdr3_aa: CAGSPGQGQETQYF
j_call: TRBJ1-3; d_call: TRBD1; v_call: TRBV5-1; clone_size: -; cdr3_nt: TGCGCCAGCAGCTTGGGGGACAGCTTACACTCTGGAAACACCATATATTTT; cdr3_aa: CASSLGDSLHSGNTIYF
j_call: TRBJ2-1; d_call: -; v_call: TRBV27; clone_size: few; cdr3_nt: TGTGCCAGCAGTTTTGTGCGGGGCGCAAATTTGAATGAGCAGTTCTTC; cdr3_aa: CASSFVRGANLNEQFF
j_call: TRBJ1-2; d_call: TRBD1; v_call: TRBV7-9; clone_size: many; cdr3_nt: TGTGCCAGCAGCCCCCAGGGGGGATCGAATGGCTACACCTTC; cdr3_aa: CASSPQGGSNGYTF
j_call: TRBJ2-1; d_call: -; v_call: TRBV20-1; clone_size: -; cdr3_nt: TGCAGTGCTAGAGGAGGGTCGGCCATCCCTAGCTGGTCCCACAATGAGCAGTTCTTC; cdr3_aa: CSARGGSAIPSWSHNEQFF
j_call: TRBJ2-1; d_call: TRBD2; v_call: TRBV7-2; clone_size: few; cdr3_nt: TGTGCCAGCCTCACAGCGGGGGGGTACAATGAGCAGTTCTTC; cdr3_aa: CASLTAGGYNEQFF
j_call: TRBJ2-7; d_call: TRBD1; v_call: TRBV5-1; clone_size: few; cdr3_nt: TGCGCCAGCAGCCCTGGACAGGGCTCCTACGGGCAGTACTTC; cdr3_aa: CASSPGQGSYGQYF
j_call: TRBJ2-7; d_call: -; v_call: TRBV4-3; clone_size: few; cdr3_nt: TGCGCCAGCAGCCAAGATGGTTCGGCCCAATCCTACGAGCAGTACTTC; cdr3_aa: CASSQDGSAQSYEQYF
j_call: TRBJ1-2; d_call: -; v_call: TRBV7-9; clone_size: few; cdr3_nt: TGTGCCAGCAGCGAGACTGACTATGGCTACACCTTC; cdr3_aa: CASSETDYGYTF
j_call: TRBJ1-2; d_call: -; v_call: TRBV20-1; clone_size: -; cdr3_nt: TGCAGTGCTCCGGGGGCCGAGGGCTACACCTTC; cdr3_aa: CSAPGAEGYTF